The 31 T cell receptor beta chains presented below share a single source sample, sequenced in a study of T cell responses to AZD1222 COVID-19 vaccine. The method was immunoSEQ multiplex PCR; TCRdb's version includes in-frame clones alone and lacks a portion of them. The sample has approximately 150,000 clones; around nine tenths are singletons. The sequencing here drew on peripheral blood, taken 28 days after the second AZD1222 dose. The receptor set was obtained from an adult who received the AZD1222 COVID-19 vaccine.

CDR3 residues: CASRPQGYSPLHF. CDR3 coding DNA: TGTGCCAGCAGACCACAAGGTTACTCACCCCTCCACTTT. This chain joins TRBV6-5 and TRBJ1-6; D not certain. V lost 6 bases and J 10 bases, leaving 13 bases between the germline ends. Germline CDR1 is MNHEY and CDR2 is SVGAGI. The CDR3 sequence is 13 residues long.

The chain couples TRBV6-2 or TRBV6-3 to TRBJ1-6, with TRBD1 matching over 7 bases. The length of the CDR3 is 15 residues. The germline V gene encodes CDR1 MNHEY and CDR2 SVGEGT. Trimming cost V 2 bases and J 7 bases; bases outside gene matches: 5. The CDR3 coding sequence is TGTGCCAGCAGTTACAGACAGGGAGGGAATTCACCCCTCCACTTT. This codes for CASSYRQGGNSPLHF.

The gene calls are TRBV28 and TRBJ2-7; TRBD1 aligns across 10 bases. After removal of 4 bases from V and 2 bases from J, the junction contained 5 bases not matched to a gene. CDR1 and CDR2 (germline): MDHEN, SYDVKM. The CDR3 length is 15 residues. CDR3 nucleotides: TGTGCCAGCAGTTCCGGGACAGGGGTTCCCTACGAGCAGTACTTC. This sequence encodes CASSSGTGVPYEQYF. Drawing the rest from reference TRBV28 and TRBJ2-7, the complete variable domain is DVKVTQSSRYLVKRTGEKVFLECVQDMDHENMFWYRQDPGLGLRLIYFSYDVKMKEKGDIPEGYSVSREKKERFSLILESASTNQTSMYLCASSSGTGVPYEQYFGPGTRLTVT.

V is TRBV24-1 and J is TRBJ2-3; 9 bases match TRBD2. The length of the CDR3 is 16 residues. V trimming: 5 bases; J trimming: 3 bases; junction bases outside the gene matches: 8. The V gene's germline CDR1 is KGHDR and CDR2 SFDVKD. As DNA, the CDR3 is TGTGCCACCAGTGGGGGTCAGCGGGGGGTTACAGATACGCAGTATTTT. It yields the protein CATSGGQRGVTDTQYF.

This rearrangement joins TRBV15 to TRBJ1-4; D possibly corresponds to TRBD1 (6 bases). This CDR3 is 13 amino acids long. The germline V and J ends were trimmed by 1 base and 7 bases, with 7 bases remaining between them. CDR1 and CDR2 from the germline V gene are LNHNV and YYDKDF (reference sequence). The CDR3 bases are TGTGCCACCAGCAGAGTCAGGGGTGAAAAACTGTTTTTT. This gives the protein CATSRVRGEKLFF. The full variable domain, in which reference TRBV15 and TRBJ1-4 provide the parts outside the CDR3, is DAMVIQNPRYQVTQFGKPVTLSCSQTLNHNVMYWYQQKSSQAPKLLFHYYDKDFNNEADTPDNFQSRRPNTSFCFLDIRSPGLGDTAMYLCATSRVRGEKLFFGSGTQLSVL.

The chain employs TRBV10-2 and TRBJ1-5; D may be TRBD1 (5 bases). CDR3 length: 13 residues. The V end was cut by 5 bases, the J end by 11 bases, with 16 bases between. CDR1 is WSHSY, CDR2 SAAADI, per germline. Here the CDR3 DNA reads TGCGCCAGCAGTTCCCCCGGGACGCAGTCCCAGCATTTT. It yields the protein CASSSPGTQSQHF.

This chain joins TRBV25-1 and TRBJ2-3; perhaps TRBD2 as D (5 bases). The germline gives CDR1 MGHDK, CDR2 SYGVNS. Trimming removed 11 bases from V and 6 bases from J, with 15 bases in between. This CDR3 comprises 12 residues. CDR3 coding DNA: TGTGCCGCAGGTTACGGCGGGGATACGCAGTATTTT. It yields the protein CAAGYGGDTQYF. The full variable domain, completed using reference TRBV25-1 and TRBJ2-3, is EADIYQTPRYLVIGTGKKITLECSQTMGHDKMYWYQQDPGMELHLIHYSYGVNSTEKGDLSSESTVSRIRTEHFPLTLESARPSHTSQYLCAAGYGGDTQYFGPGTRLTVL.

V usage is TRBV9 and J usage is TRBJ2-1; D might be TRBD2 (7 bases). V was shortened by 4 bases and J by 6 bases, with 14 bases between the two germline ends. The CDR3 runs to 14 residues. CDR1 is SGDLS, CDR2 YYNGEE, per germline. CDR3 DNA sequence: TGTGCCAGCAGCCCACCGGGGGGCTCCAATGAGCAGTTCTTC. It yields the protein CASSPPGGSNEQFF.

The CDR3, as DNA: TGTGCCAGCAGCCAGAATGGAGCTTACGAGCAGTACTTC. This encodes CASSQNGAYEQYF. The V and J genes are TRBV7-3 and TRBJ2-7; no firm D call. V was cut by 5 bases and J by 4 bases, with 12 bases left in between. Germline assignment: CDR1 SGHTA and CDR2 FQGTGA. The CDR3 is 13 residues long.

The chain recombines TRBV4-3 with TRBJ2-5, with D possibly being TRBD1 or TRBD2 (6 bases each). Germline-derived CDR1 and CDR2 are LGHNA and YSLEER. Trimming shortened V by 0 bases and J by 5 bases, and 13 bases separated the two germline ends. This CDR3 comprises 15 residues. CDR3 sequence reads: CASSQEMGGPETQYF. CDR3 in DNA: TGCGCCAGCAGCCAAGAGATGGGGGGCCCTGAGACCCAGTACTTC.

A word on this clone: This sample also contains other DNA sequences that code for the same CDR3. V usage is TRBV7-2 and J usage is TRBJ2-7, with TRBD1 matching over 9 bases. The CDR3 has 15 residues. Germline trimming cut 4 bases from V and 3 bases from J; bases unmatched to any gene: 7. Germline assignment: CDR1 SGHTA and CDR2 FQGNSA. The CDR3 reads CASSSTPGQGYEQYF. The CDR3 DNA reads TGTGCCAGCAGCTCCACCCCGGGACAGGGCTACGAGCAGTACTTC.

The rearrangement joins TRBV7-9 to TRBJ1-2; D gene uncertain. V lost 3 bases to trimming and J lost 4 bases, with 9 bases between them. The CDR3 is 13 amino acids. The germline V gene encodes CDR1 SEHNR and CDR2 FQNEAQ (reference sequence). The CDR3 sequence is CASSFYSRYGYTF. In nucleotides, the CDR3 is TGTGCCAGCAGCTTTTACTCCCGCTATGGCTACACCTTC. The full variable domain, rest sourced from reference TRBV7-9 and TRBJ1-2, is DTGVSQNPRHKITKRGQNVTFRCDPISEHNRLYWYRQTLGQGPEFLTYFQNEAQLEKSRLLSDRFSAERPKGSFSTLEIQRTEQGDSAMYLCASSFYSRYGYTFGSGTRLTVV.

The chain couples TRBV6-2 or TRBV6-3 to TRBJ2-2, with TRBD2 matching over 7 bases. J gave up 3 bases and V 1 base, and 2 bases lay outside the gene matches. The CDR3 runs 15 residues. Germline V lookup: CDR1 MNHEY, CDR2 SVGEGT. CDR3 nucleotide sequence: TGTGCCAGCAGTTACTTGGGGGGGGACACCGGGGAGCTGTTTTTT. Encoded protein: CASSYLGGDTGELFF.

This chain joins TRBV29-1 and TRBJ1-2; the match to TRBD1 covers 8 bases. Germline CDR1 is SQVTM and CDR2 is ANQGSEA. There are 15 residues in the CDR3. V shed 0 bases, J shed 8 bases, and the junction held 11 bases outside the gene matches. The CDR3 region is CSVEDLYQGAFGYTF. DNA of the CDR3: TGCAGCGTTGAAGATCTTTACCAGGGGGCCTTCGGCTACACCTTC.

The V gene is TRBV15, the J gene TRBJ2-7; 7 nucleotides align to TRBD2. V lost 8 bases, J lost 0 bases, and 4 bases stayed unmatched. The CDR3 runs 13 residues. Germline CDR1 LNHNV, CDR2 YYDKDF (reference sequence). This CDR3 is CATGPGGSYEQYF. In nucleotides, the CDR3 is TGTGCCACCGGGCCGGGAGGCTCCTACGAGCAGTACTTC.

This clone was recorded once. The genes are TRBV2 and TRBJ2-1, with 9 bases fitting TRBD1. V trimming: 7 bases; J trimming: 6 bases; junction bases outside the gene matches: 4. The CDR3 runs 13 residues. Germline V gives CDR1 SNHLY, CDR2 FYNNEI. CDR3 sequence: CASKNRGLNEQFF. CDR3 sequence (DNA): TGTGCCAGCAAAAACAGGGGGCTCAATGAGCAGTTCTTC.

The chain uses TRBV7-9 and TRBJ1-2; D not resolved. The germline V gene has CDR1 SEHNR and CDR2 FQNEAQ (reference sequence). V lost 7 bases and J 4 bases, leaving 16 bases between the germline ends. The CDR3 sequence is 14 residues long. Written as DNA, the CDR3 is TGTGCCAGCACCCGTAGGGCAGATCTCTATGGCTACACCTTC. This sequence encodes CASTRRADLYGYTF.

The V and J genes are TRBV27 and TRBJ2-7; 7 bases align to TRBD1. The CDR3 spans 13 residues. The V and J ends lost 4 bases and 4 bases, in that order; junction bases with no gene match: 4. Germline loops: CDR1 MNHEY, CDR2 SMNVEV (reference sequence). The chain's CDR3 is CASSSTGAYEQYF. In DNA form, the CDR3 reads TGTGCCAGCAGTTCTACAGGGGCATACGAGCAGTACTTC.

This clone was detected only a few times. The gene calls are TRBV7-3 and TRBJ1-2; the D gene is possibly TRBD1 (5 bases). Trimming shortened V by 5 bases and J by 6 bases, and 22 bases separated the two germline ends. The germline CDR1 and CDR2 sequences are SGHTA and FQGTGA. This CDR3 spans 16 amino acids. The CDR3 region has the DNA TGTGCCAGCAGCCGGCAGGTTGGGGACGGGCAAGATGGCTACACCTTC. This translates into CASSRQVGDGQDGYTF.

V is TRBV29-1 and J is TRBJ2-7; D remains ambiguous. V was shortened by 4 bases and J by 0 bases, with 10 bases between the two germline ends. Germline V gene sequence: CDR1 SQVTM, CDR2 ANQGSEA. This CDR3 comprises 13 residues. CDR3 sequence reads: CSVVIANSYEQYF. CDR3 in DNA: TGCAGCGTTGTTATAGCTAACTCCTACGAGCAGTACTTC.

The genes are TRBV7-8 and TRBJ2-4, with 7 bases lining up with TRBD1. The length of the CDR3 is 12 residues. Germline-derived CDR1 and CDR2 are SGHVS and FQNEAQ. The V segment lost 5 bases and the J segment 6 bases; nucleotides outside the gene matches: 1. The DNA for the CDR3 is TGTGCCAGCAGCCGACAGGGAAACATTCAGTACTTC. Its protein product is CASSRQGNIQYF. The entire variable domain, with the rest obtained from reference TRBV7-8 and TRBJ2-4, is as follows: GAGVSQSPRYKVAKRGQDVALRCDPISGHVSLFWYQQALGQGPEFLTYFQNEAQLDKSGLPSDRFFAERPEGSVSTLKIQRTQQEDSAVYLCASSRQGNIQYFGAGTRLSVL.

The genes are TRBV28 and TRBJ2-2, with D possibly TRBD1 on 5 matching bases. Trimming took off 2 bases at V and 6 bases at J, with 10 bases between the two ends. CDR3 length equals 14 residues. The germline gives CDR1 MDHEN, CDR2 SYDVKM. CDR3 loop: CASSLGQGPGELFF. CDR3 sequence (DNA): TGTGCCAGCAGTTTAGGGCAGGGTCCCGGGGAGCTGTTTTTT. The entire variable domain, with the rest obtained from reference TRBV28 and TRBJ2-2, is as follows: DVKVTQSSRYLVKRTGEKVFLECVQDMDHENMFWYRQDPGLGLRLIYFSYDVKMKEKGDIPEGYSVSREKKERFSLILESASTNQTSMYLCASSLGQGPGELFFGEGSRLTVL.

The V call is TRBV6-2 or TRBV6-3, the J call TRBJ2-7; a possible D gene is TRBD2 (6 bases). The CDR3 contains 13 residues. Trimming took off 4 bases at V and 4 bases at J, with 11 bases between the two ends. Per germline, CDR1 MNHEY and CDR2 SVGEGT. CDR3 sequence: CASSLTRAYEQYF. The CDR3 bases are TGTGCCAGCAGTTTGACTAGAGCGTACGAGCAGTACTTC.

This clone occurred a few times. The J gene is TRBJ1-5, the V gene TRBV27, with D perhaps TRBD1 (5 bases). The CDR3 runs to 17 residues. The V end was cut by 2 bases, the J end by 6 bases, with 20 bases between. The germline gives CDR1 MNHEY, CDR2 SMNVEV (reference sequence). This CDR3 reads CASSLRFEQALGQPQHF. CDR3 sequence (DNA): TGTGCCAGCAGTTTACGATTCGAACAGGCACTCGGTCAGCCCCAGCATTTT.

The V gene is TRBV19, the J gene TRBJ2-1, with TRBD1 identical over 11 bases. J gave up 5 bases and V 5 bases, and 26 bases lay outside the gene matches. CDR1 is LNHDA, CDR2 SQIVND, per germline (reference sequence). The CDR3 runs to 22 residues. The CDR3 loop reads CASSFRDRGYGAGLQADNEQFF. The CDR3 DNA reads TGTGCCAGTAGTTTCCGGGACAGGGGGTATGGGGCGGGCCTCCAGGCCGACAATGAGCAGTTCTTC.

V is TRBV10-2 and J is TRBJ2-7, with a weak D call TRBD2 (6 bases). The CDR3 extends over 18 amino acids. CDR1 is WSHSY, CDR2 SAAADI, per germline. V was clipped by 3 bases and J by 3 bases, with 24 bases between them. The CDR3 spells CASSDGDLLGGSIYEQYF. The CDR3 region has the DNA TGCGCCAGCAGTGATGGGGACCTTCTGGGGGGTTCCATCTACGAGCAGTACTTC.

This clone is a singleton in its sample. J is TRBJ1-5 and V is TRBV19, with D unclear. Per germline, CDR1 LNHDA and CDR2 SQIVND (reference sequence). This CDR3 spans 12 amino acids. V shed 4 bases and J shed 3 bases, with 4 bases lying between them. The CDR3 DNA sequence: TGTGCCAGTAGTAAGAACAATCAGCCCCAGCATTTT. It codes for CASSKNNQPQHF. Variable domain in full (rest from reference TRBV19 and TRBJ1-5): DGGITQSPKYLFRKEGQNVTLSCEQNLNHDAMYWYRQDPGQGLRLIYYSQIVNDFQKGDIAEGYSVSREKKESFPLTVTSAQKNPTAFYLCASSKNNQPQHFGDGTRLSIL.

The rearrangement uses TRBV24-1 and TRBJ1-2; D uncertain. This CDR3 is built from 9 residues. Germline loops: CDR1 KGHDR, CDR2 SFDVKD. V was clipped by 11 bases and J by 11 bases, with 11 bases between them. Written as DNA, the CDR3 is TGTGCCAACTTCCGGGGATACACCTTC. This translates into CANFRGYTF.

V gene TRBV7-3 combines with J gene TRBJ2-6; D is perhaps TRBD1 (6 bases). Per the germline V gene, CDR1 is SGHTA and CDR2 is FQGTGA. V lost 5 bases and J 1 base, leaving 12 bases between the germline ends. The CDR3 covers 16 residues. CDR3: CASSQRTGSGANVLTF. In DNA, the CDR3 is TGTGCCAGCAGCCAAAGAACAGGGTCTGGGGCCAACGTCCTGACTTTC.

This clone turned up a few times. The rearrangement uses TRBV7-2 and TRBJ2-1; TRBD2 aligns across 15 bases. J was trimmed by 4 bases and V by 3 bases; bases with no gene match: 7. CDR3 length equals 18 residues. Germline CDR1 is SGHTA and CDR2 is FQGNSA. Here the CDR3 reads CASSFRTGTSGGYNEQFF. The CDR3, as DNA: TGTGCCAGCAGCTTCAGAACCGGGACTAGCGGGGGGTACAATGAGCAGTTCTTC.

The chain employs TRBV6-1 and TRBJ1-6; no definite D call. The CDR3 is made up of 16 amino acids. Trimming cost V 4 bases and J 0 bases, with 10 bases left between them. From germline, CDR1 is MNHNS and CDR2 SASEGT. The CDR3 sequence is CASSVDGSSYNSPLHF. Here the CDR3 DNA reads TGTGCCAGCAGTGTGGACGGGAGCTCCTATAATTCACCCCTCCACTTT.